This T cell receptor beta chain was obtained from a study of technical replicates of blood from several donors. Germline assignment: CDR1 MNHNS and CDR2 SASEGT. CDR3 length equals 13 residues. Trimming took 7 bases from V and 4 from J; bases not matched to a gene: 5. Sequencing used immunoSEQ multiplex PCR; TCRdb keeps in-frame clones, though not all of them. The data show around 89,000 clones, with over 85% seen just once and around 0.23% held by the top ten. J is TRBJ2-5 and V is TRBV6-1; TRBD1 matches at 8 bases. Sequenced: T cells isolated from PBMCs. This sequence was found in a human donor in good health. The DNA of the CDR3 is TGTGCCAGCACCCTGGACAGGGTAGAGACCCAGTACTTC. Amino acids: CASTLDRVETQYF.